The 3 T cell receptor beta chains below were found in one sample sequenced in a study of PD-L1 blockade in urothelial cancer. This sample's time point: peripheral blood 6 weeks after treatment start. Produced via immunoSEQ multiplex PCR; TCRdb's table is partial and in-frame only. The repertoire consists of 100,000 to 150,000 clones, with more than 75% occurring once and the leading ten covering roughly 2.4%. The sequencing used PBMCs, collected around atezolizumab (anti-PD-L1) treatment. These TCRs come from a man aged 50 to 60 with urothelial cancer.

The CDR3 sequence: CASSDRRASGSNEQFF. In DNA, the CDR3 is TGCGCCAGCAGTGATCGGCGGGCTAGCGGGAGCAATGAGCAGTTCTTC. The J gene is TRBJ2-1, the V gene TRBV10-1; 10 bases fit TRBD2. J gave up 6 bases and V 3 bases, and 8 bases lay outside the gene matches. The germline CDR1 and CDR2 sequences are WNHNN and SYGVQD (reference sequence). The CDR3 length is 16 residues.

This rearrangement joins TRBV20-1 to TRBJ2-3; D is unresolved. This CDR3 spans 11 amino acids. The ends were cut back, 5 bases at V and 6 bases at J, with 9 bases in the middle. Per germline, CDR1 DFQATT and CDR2 SNEGSKA (reference sequence). The CDR3 DNA is TGCAGTGCTCCTCTACGGGATACGCAGTATTTT. Translated, it gives CSAPLRDTQYF.

The chain recombines TRBV18 with TRBJ2-2; TRBD1 aligns across 8 bases. The CDR3 loop spans 16 amino acids. V dropped 5 bases and J dropped 5; count of bases not matched to a gene: 10. Germline V CDR1 and CDR2: KGHSH, LQKENI. DNA of the CDR3: TGTGCCAGCTCAAGACAGGGGCGACTTCTGACCGGGGAGCTGTTTTTT. Its protein product is CASSRQGRLLTGELFF.